The clone carrying this T cell receptor beta chain turned up a few times. As yet, its antigen is unknown. The read ends 3 residues early relative to the CDR3; the germline J gene fills the gap. The germline V gene encodes CDR1 SNHLY and CDR2 FYNNEI. The CDR3 totals 14 residues. The V end was cut by 5 bases, the J end by 4 bases, with 12 bases between. Both groups were predominantly of Caucasian heritage. Each donor provided 5 to 8 ml of heparinized whole blood. This sample is drawn from a study of T cell clonality in common variable immunodeficiency. Overall study results and limits: Reportedly, TCR beta sequences from common variable immunodeficiency showed fewer deletions and N-nucleotide insertions.

CVID and control samples used equivalent genomic DNA input. Clones were sequenced by immunoSEQ multiplex PCR, and TCRdb holds only the in-frame ones, with some missing. This repertoire lists around 21,000 clones without singletons; 2% to 3% sits in the top ten. Source material: peripheral blood mononuclear cells. The rearrangement uses TRBV2 and TRBJ1-5, with a possible D match to TRBD1 (6 bases). This TCR came from a human donor with common variable immunodeficiency. The CDR3: CASSTGFGNQPQHF. Incomplete CDR3 DNA: TGTGCCAGCAGTACAGGGTTTGGGAATCAGCCC.